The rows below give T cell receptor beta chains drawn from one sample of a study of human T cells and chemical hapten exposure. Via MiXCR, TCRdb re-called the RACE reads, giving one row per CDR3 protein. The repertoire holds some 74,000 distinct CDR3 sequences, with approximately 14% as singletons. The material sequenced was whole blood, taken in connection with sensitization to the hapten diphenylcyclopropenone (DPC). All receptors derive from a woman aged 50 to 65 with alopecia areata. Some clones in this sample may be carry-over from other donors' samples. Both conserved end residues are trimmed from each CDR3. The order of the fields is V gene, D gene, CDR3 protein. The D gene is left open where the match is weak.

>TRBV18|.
ASSLSAGFIDTGELF
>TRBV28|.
ASSRTVPPNEQF
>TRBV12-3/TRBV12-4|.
ASSLYSQLGANVLT
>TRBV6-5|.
ASSQDSLNTEAF
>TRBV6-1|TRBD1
AIGDRVEAGELF
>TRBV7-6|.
ASSEQYSNQPQH
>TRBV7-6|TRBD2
ASSSGLAGGPNEQF
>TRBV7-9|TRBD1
ASSLVPGGETQY
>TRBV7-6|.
ASSKPGTNEKLF
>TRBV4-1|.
ASSPFTGRGVNTEAF
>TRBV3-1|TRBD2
ASSRRTSGNYEQY